This T cell receptor beta chain was identified in a study of T cell repertoires in cytomegalovirus infection. At the level of the study: Matching HLA type, along with CMV infection, was indicated by public TCR beta signatures. Study conclusions and caveats: HLA-C-restricted TCR beta clonotypes specific for CMV led the ex vivo response. The cumulative frequency of public TCR beta families identified carriers of CMV plus the relevant HLA.

Each CDR3 protein gets one entry after TCRdb re-called the reads with MiXCR. The sample holds more than 200,000 distinct CDR3 sequences, roughly 10% seen once. This clonotype was counted between two and nine times. Antigen: not known. Per the germline V gene, CDR1 is MNHEY and CDR2 is SVGAGI. V dropped 8 bases and J dropped 0 bases, with 11 bases sitting between them. The CDR3 totals 14 residues. This rearrangement joins TRBV6-5 to TRBJ1-5; D may be TRBD1 (5 bases). Sequenced material: PBMCs. The TCR was taken from a human donor in good health (CMV status not recorded). Some clones in this sample may be carry-over from other donors' samples. The CDR3 DNA sequence: TGTGCCAGCGGGGGGAGCTATAGCAATCAGCCCCAGCATTTT. Its protein product is CASGGSYSNQPQHF.